Listed here are 17 T cell receptor beta chains from one sample, sequenced in a study of cytomegalovirus exposure and HLA in healthy donors. It was with 60 Vbeta and 13 Jbeta primers that the PCR ran. Clones were read by immunoSEQ multiplex PCR, and TCRdb kept only the in-frame ones, dropping some. The sample has approximately 140,000 clones, about three fifths seen once. The specimen sequenced was PBMCs. These receptors all come from a woman between 55 and 75 years old in good health and CMV-seropositive.

This clone was seen a few times. V is TRBV4-3 and J is TRBJ2-2, with TRBD1 identical over 7 bases. Looked up from germline, CDR1 is LGHNA and CDR2 is YSLEER. This CDR3 contains 17 residues. Trimming at V came to 1 base and at J to 3 bases, leaving 8 bases not matched to a gene. The CDR3 DNA sequence: TGCGCCAGCAGCCAAGCCCCCCCGACAGGGTACACCGGGGAGCTGTTTTTT. Protein sequence: CASSQAPPTGYTGELFF.

J is TRBJ2-7 and V is TRBV2; 10 bases map to TRBD2. The CDR3 loop spans 14 amino acids. Trimming took 7 bases from V and 5 from J; bases not matched to a gene: 8. CDR1 and CDR2 (germline): SNHLY, FYNNEI. The CDR3 nucleotides read TGTGCCAGCAAGAAGGCTAGCGGGAGTCACGAGCAGTACTTC. This encodes CASKKASGSHEQYF.

The J gene is TRBJ1-4, the V gene TRBV19, with TRBD1 matching 7 bases. The length of the CDR3 is 14 residues. The germline gives CDR1 LNHDA, CDR2 SQIVND (reference sequence). Losses at the gene ends were 1 base for V and 7 bases for J; bases not matched to a gene: 3. The CDR3 spells CASSIGGTVEKLFF. CDR3 coding DNA: TGTGCCAGTAGTATAGGAGGGACAGTTGAAAAACTGTTTTTT.

In its sample, this clone was seen a few times. The chain recombines TRBV4-3 with TRBJ1-2; 11 nucleotides match TRBD1. The junction had 3 bases not matched to a gene; V was cut back by 4 bases and J by 2 bases. Germline lookup yields CDR1 LGHNA and CDR2 YSLEER. The CDR3 is 15 residues long. The CDR3: CASSPGQGANYGYTF. The CDR3 coding sequence is TGCGCCAGCAGCCCAGGACAGGGGGCGAACTATGGCTACACCTTC.

On this clone itself: The same CDR3 also results from other DNA sequences found in this sample. The chain employs TRBV5-4 and TRBJ2-3; weak D call: TRBD2 (6 bases). The CDR3 is 17 residues long. Trimming took 0 bases from V and 4 from J, leaving 18 bases between them. Germline V lookup: CDR1 SGHNT, CDR2 YYREEE (reference sequence). CDR3 sequence reads: CASSLGDRGGWSDTQYF. CDR3 DNA: TGTGCCAGCAGCTTGGGGGACCGGGGAGGATGGTCAGATACGCAGTATTTT.

The rearrangement uses TRBV6-1 and TRBJ1-6, with a tentative D call TRBD1 (5 bases). The V end was cut by 0 bases, the J end by 4 bases, with 10 bases between. CDR3 length: 16 residues. Germline V gives CDR1 MNHNS, CDR2 SASEGT. CDR3: CASSEASAGYNSPLHF. The CDR3 region has the DNA TGTGCCAGCAGTGAAGCGAGCGCAGGGTATAATTCACCCCTCCACTTT.

The chain recombines TRBV5-6 with TRBJ2-7; 9 bases are shared with TRBD1. The trim removed 3 bases at V and 7 bases at J, leaving 5 bases unmatched. The CDR3 covers 13 residues. Germline CDR1 is SGHDT and CDR2 is YYEEEE. The DNA for the CDR3 is TGTGCCAGCAGCTATGGACAGGGGTGGGAGCAGTACTTC. It translates to CASSYGQGWEQYF.

J is TRBJ1-4 and V is TRBV6-5; TRBD1 is a possible D gene (6 bases). CDR1 and CDR2 from the germline V gene are MNHEY and SVGAGI. Trimming removed 3 bases at V and 7 bases at J, with 15 bases between. The CDR3 loop spans 15 amino acids. CDR3 DNA sequence: TGTGCCAGCAGTTATGCAGGGGCCTCGGGTGAAAAACTGTTTTTT. Its protein is CASSYAGASGEKLFF.

CDR3 coding DNA: TGCGCCAGCAGCCAAGAGAAACTAGGGGGGACCCAGTACTTC. Its protein is CASSQEKLGGTQYF. This chain connects TRBV4-1 to TRBJ2-5; a possible D gene is TRBD1 (6 bases). The V gene's germline CDR1 is MGHRA and CDR2 YSYEKL. Trimming stripped 0 bases from V and 7 bases from J, with 12 bases between. The CDR3 is made up of 14 amino acids.

This chain connects TRBV7-9 to TRBJ2-4, with D possibly TRBD2 on 6 matching bases. The germline V and J ends were trimmed by 2 bases and 6 bases, with 11 bases remaining between them. The CDR3 spans 14 residues. CDR1 and CDR2 (germline): SEHNR, FQNEAQ (reference sequence). CDR3 region: CASSLQRAGNIQYF. The CDR3 DNA reads as TGTGCCAGCAGCTTACAGCGGGCCGGAAACATTCAGTACTTC.

The chain has TRBV5-4 and TRBJ2-1; no clear D. The CDR3 extends over 13 amino acids. V was shortened by 1 base and J by 3 bases, with 5 bases between the two germline ends. Per the germline V gene, CDR1 is SGHNT and CDR2 is YYREEE (reference sequence). CDR3 sequence (DNA): TGTGCCAGCAGCTTGACTGGCTACAATGAGCAGTTCTTC. Amino acid sequence: CASSLTGYNEQFF.

This clone was recorded a few times. The chain joins TRBV7-2 to TRBJ2-4; 10 nucleotides agree with TRBD1. Germline CDR1 SGHTA, CDR2 FQGNSA. This CDR3 is 14 amino acids long. V gave up 5 bases and J gave up 6 bases; unmatched junction bases: 4. The CDR3, as DNA: TGTGCCAGCAGCCCGAGGACAGGGGGAAACATTCAGTACTTC. It is translated as CASSPRTGGNIQYF.

The chain's CDR3 is CASSSSGRAAEQYF. The CDR3, as DNA: TGTGCCAGCAGTAGTAGCGGGAGGGCCGCTGAGCAGTACTTC. The chain uses TRBV27 and TRBJ2-7; 11 positions agree with TRBD2. Losses at the gene ends were 5 bases for V and 7 bases for J; bases not matched to a gene: 7. Germline CDR1 is MNHEY and CDR2 is SMNVEV (reference sequence). There are 14 residues in the CDR3.

This chain's CDR3 is CASSLTRDTEAFF. In nucleotides, the CDR3 is TGTGCCAGCAGCTTAACGCGTGACACTGAAGCTTTCTTT. The V call is TRBV11-2, the J call TRBJ1-1, with D unclear. From germline, CDR1 is SGHAT and CDR2 FQNNGV. The V end was cut by 2 bases, the J end by 3 bases, with 7 bases between. There are 13 residues in the CDR3.

The table lists this clone with a few counts. The V and J genes are TRBV7-8 and TRBJ1-5; 10 positions agree with TRBD1. CDR3 length: 19 amino acids. The V gene's germline CDR1 is SGHVS and CDR2 FQNEAQ. The ends lost 3 bases at V and 2 bases at J; junction bases unmatched: 13. This chain's CDR3 is CASSFLGQGKVWGNQPQHF. DNA for the CDR3: TGTGCCAGCAGCTTCCTGGGACAGGGGAAGGTGTGGGGCAATCAGCCCCAGCATTTT.

The V gene is TRBV27, the J gene TRBJ1-2, with 10 bases aligning to TRBD1. This CDR3 spans 14 amino acids. Looked up from germline, CDR1 is MNHEY and CDR2 is SMNVEV (reference sequence). V shed 8 bases, J shed 3 bases, and the junction held 6 bases outside the gene matches. The CDR3 DNA reads as TGTGCCAGCGGAGACAGGGGGCATTACTATGGCTACACCTTC. Encoded protein: CASGDRGHYYGYTF.

J is TRBJ2-6 and V is TRBV9; 10 bases match TRBD1. Trimming at V came to 3 bases and at J to 4 bases, leaving 7 bases not matched to a gene. This CDR3 contains 17 residues. Germline CDR1 reads SGDLS; CDR2 reads YYNGEE. The CDR3 DNA reads TGTGCCAGCAGCGCCGGGACAGGGGTTAGGGGGGCCAACGTCCTGACTTTC. This sequence encodes CASSAGTGVRGANVLTF.